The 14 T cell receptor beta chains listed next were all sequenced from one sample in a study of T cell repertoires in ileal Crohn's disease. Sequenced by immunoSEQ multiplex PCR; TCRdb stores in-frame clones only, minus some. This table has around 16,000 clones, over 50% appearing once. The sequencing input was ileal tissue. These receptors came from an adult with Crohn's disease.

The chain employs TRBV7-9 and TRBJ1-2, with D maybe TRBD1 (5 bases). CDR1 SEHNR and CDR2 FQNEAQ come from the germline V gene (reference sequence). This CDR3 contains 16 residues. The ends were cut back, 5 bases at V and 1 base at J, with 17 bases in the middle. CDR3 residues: CASSPADTRFNYGYTF. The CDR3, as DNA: TGTGCCAGCAGCCCGGCGGACACGCGATTTAACTATGGCTACACCTTC. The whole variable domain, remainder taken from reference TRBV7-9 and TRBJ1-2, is DTGVSQNPRHKITKRGQNVTFRCDPISEHNRLYWYRQTLGQGPEFLTYFQNEAQLEKSRLLSDRFSAERPKGSFSTLEIQRTEQGDSAMYLCASSPADTRFNYGYTFGSGTRLTVV.

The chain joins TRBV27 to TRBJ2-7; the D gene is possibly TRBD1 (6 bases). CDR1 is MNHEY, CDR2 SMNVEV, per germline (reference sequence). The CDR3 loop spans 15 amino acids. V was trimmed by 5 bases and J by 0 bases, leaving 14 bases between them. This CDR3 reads CASSVIGQLSYEQYF. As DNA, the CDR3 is TGTGCCAGCAGTGTCATTGGACAGCTCTCCTACGAGCAGTACTTC.

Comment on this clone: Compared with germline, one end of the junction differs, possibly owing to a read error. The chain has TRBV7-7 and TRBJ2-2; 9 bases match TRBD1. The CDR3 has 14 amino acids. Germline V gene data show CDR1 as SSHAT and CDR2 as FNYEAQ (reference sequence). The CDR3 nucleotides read TGTGCTAGCAGCAAGGACAGGGGAAGCGGGGAGCTGTTTTTT. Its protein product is CASSKDRGSGELFF.

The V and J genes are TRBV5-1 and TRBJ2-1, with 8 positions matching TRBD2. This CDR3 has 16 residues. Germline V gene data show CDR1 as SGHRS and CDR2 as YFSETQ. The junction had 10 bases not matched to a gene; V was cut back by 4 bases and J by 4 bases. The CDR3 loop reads CASSPLLAGLYNEQFF. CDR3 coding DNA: TGCGCCAGCAGCCCGCTCCTAGCGGGCTTGTACAATGAGCAGTTCTTC.

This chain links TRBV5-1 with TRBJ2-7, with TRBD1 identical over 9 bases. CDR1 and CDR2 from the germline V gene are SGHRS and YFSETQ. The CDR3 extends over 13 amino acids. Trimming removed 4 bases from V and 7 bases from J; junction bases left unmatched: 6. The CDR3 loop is CASSLQGQGEQYF. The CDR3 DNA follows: TGCGCCAGCAGCCTGCAGGGACAGGGAGAGCAGTACTTC.

The CDR3, as DNA: TGTGCCAGCACGAGACGAGGGACCTACGAGCAGTACTTC. This encodes CASTRRGTYEQYF. The J gene is TRBJ2-7, the V gene TRBV6-8, with a tentative D call TRBD2 (5 bases). CDR1 and CDR2 (germline): MNHGY, SAAAGT. V lost 7 bases to trimming and J lost 2 bases, with 12 bases between them. This CDR3 contains 13 residues.

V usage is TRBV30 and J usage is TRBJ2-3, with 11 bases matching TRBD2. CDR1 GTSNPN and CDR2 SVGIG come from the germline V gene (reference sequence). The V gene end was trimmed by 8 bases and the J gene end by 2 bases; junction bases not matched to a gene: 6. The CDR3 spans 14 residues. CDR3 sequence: CAVSTSGTTDTQYF. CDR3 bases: TGTGCCGTTTCGACTAGCGGGACCACAGATACGCAGTATTTT.

The CDR3 region is CASSLTEGTDTQYF. In DNA form, the CDR3 reads TGTGCCAGCAGTTTGACAGAAGGCACAGATACGCAGTATTTT. This chain links TRBV6-5 with TRBJ2-3; perhaps TRBD1 as D (5 bases). Germline CDR1 and CDR2: MNHEY and SVGAGI. The CDR3 is 14 residues long. Deletions cut 4 bases from V and 1 base from J, with 9 bases between.

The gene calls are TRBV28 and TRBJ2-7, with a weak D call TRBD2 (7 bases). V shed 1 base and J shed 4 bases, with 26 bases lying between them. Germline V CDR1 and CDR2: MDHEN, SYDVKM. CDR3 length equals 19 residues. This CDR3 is CASSLFNLGPGGQGYEQYF. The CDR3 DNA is TGTGCCAGCAGTTTATTTAATTTGGGTCCCGGGGGGCAGGGTTACGAGCAGTACTTC.

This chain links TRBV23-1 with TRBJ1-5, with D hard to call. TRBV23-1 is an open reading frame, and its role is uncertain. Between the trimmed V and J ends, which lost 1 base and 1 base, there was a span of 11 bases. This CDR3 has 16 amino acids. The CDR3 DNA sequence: TGCGCCAGCAGTCAATGGGCAGAGACCAGCAATCAGCCCCAGCATTTT. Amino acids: CASSQWAETSNQPQHF.

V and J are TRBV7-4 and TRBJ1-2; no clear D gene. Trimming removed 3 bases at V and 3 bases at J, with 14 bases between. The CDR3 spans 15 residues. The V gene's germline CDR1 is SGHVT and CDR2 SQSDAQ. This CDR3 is CASSFSGAQDYGYTF. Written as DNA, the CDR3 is TGTGCCAGCAGCTTCTCGGGAGCGCAAGACTATGGCTACACCTTC.

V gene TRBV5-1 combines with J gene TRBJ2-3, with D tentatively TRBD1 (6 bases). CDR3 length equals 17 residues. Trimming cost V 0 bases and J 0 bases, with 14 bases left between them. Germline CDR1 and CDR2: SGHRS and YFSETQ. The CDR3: CASSLGPDRDSTDTQYF. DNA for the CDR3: TGCGCCAGCAGCTTGGGGCCGGACAGAGATAGCACAGATACGCAGTATTTT.

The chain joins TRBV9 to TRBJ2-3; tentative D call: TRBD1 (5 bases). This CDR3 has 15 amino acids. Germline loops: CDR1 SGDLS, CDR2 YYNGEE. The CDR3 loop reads CATAKGRESTDTQYF. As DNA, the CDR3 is TGTGCTACCGCCAAGGGGCGAGAGTCCACAGATACGCAGTATTTT.

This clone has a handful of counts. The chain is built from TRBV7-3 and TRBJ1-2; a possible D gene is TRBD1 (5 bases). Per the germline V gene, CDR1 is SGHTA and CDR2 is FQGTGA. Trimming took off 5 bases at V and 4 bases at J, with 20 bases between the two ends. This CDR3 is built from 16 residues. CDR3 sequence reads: CASSPRGGGEGYGYTF. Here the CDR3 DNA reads TGTGCCAGCAGCCCACGGGGCGGGGGAGAGGGCTATGGCTACACCTTC.